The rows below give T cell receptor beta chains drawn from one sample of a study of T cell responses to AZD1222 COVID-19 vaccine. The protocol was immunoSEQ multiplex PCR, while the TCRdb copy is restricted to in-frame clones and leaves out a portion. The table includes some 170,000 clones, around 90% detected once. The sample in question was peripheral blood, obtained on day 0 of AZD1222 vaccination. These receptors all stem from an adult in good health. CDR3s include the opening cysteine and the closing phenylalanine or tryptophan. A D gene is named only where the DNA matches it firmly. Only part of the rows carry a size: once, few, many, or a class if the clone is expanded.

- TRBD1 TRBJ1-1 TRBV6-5 TGTGCCAGCAACAGGGGGAACACTGAAGCTTTCTTT CASNRGNTEAFF
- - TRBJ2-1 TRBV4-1 TGCGCCAGCAGCCCATTAGCGGTTCGCTCCTACAATGAGCAGTTCTTC CASSPLAVRSYNEQFF
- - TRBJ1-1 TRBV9 TGTGCCAGCAGCGTAGCGGGGGCCGACACTGAAGCTTTCTTT CASSVAGADTEAFF
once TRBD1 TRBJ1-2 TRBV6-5 TGTGCCAGCAGTTACTCTGGGACAGGGACCTATGGCTACACCTTC CASSYSGTGTYGYTF
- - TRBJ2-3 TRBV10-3 TGTGCCACAACCCCCGGCACAGATACGCAGTATTTT CATTPGTDTQYF
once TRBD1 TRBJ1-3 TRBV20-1 TGCAGTGCTAGTAGACAGGGGATCTCTGGAAACACCATATATTTT CSASRQGISGNTIYF
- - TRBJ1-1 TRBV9 TGTGCCAGCAGCGTAGCTACGGGGCCCACTGAAGCTTTCTTT CASSVATGPTEAFF
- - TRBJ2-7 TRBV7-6 TGTGCCAGCAGCTTAGATGAGGGGCGGAACTTC CASSLDEGRNF
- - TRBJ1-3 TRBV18 TGTGCCAGCTCCCCGGGACAAGCCTCTGGAAACACCATATATTTT CASSPGQASGNTIYF
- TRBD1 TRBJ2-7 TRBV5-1 TGCGCCAGCAGCTTCCCTAGGGACAGGGGTTTCTACGAGCAGTACTTC CASSFPRDRGFYEQYF
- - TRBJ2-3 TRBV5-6 TGTGCCAGCAGCTTTTCAATGGGAATCCCAAATTCAGATACGCAGTATTTT CASSFSMGIPNSDTQYF
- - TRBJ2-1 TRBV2 TGTGCCAGCCCCCTTCGGGACAATGAGCAGTTCTTC CASPLRDNEQFF
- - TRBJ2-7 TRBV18 TGTGCCAGCTCGTTCCGGGACTACGAGCAGTACTTC CASSFRDYEQYF
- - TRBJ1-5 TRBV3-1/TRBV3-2 TGTGCCAGCAGCCAAGACCCAGACAATCAGCCCCAGCATTTT CASSQDPDNQPQHF
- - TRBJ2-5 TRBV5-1 TGCGCCAGCAGCTTGGAGGCCTCGTACCAAGAGACCCAGTACTTC CASSLEASYQETQYF